These T cell receptor beta chains were read from a single sample in a study of OX40 agonist ivuxolimab in advanced cancers. Profiled with immunoSEQ multiplex PCR; TCRdb holds only in-frame clones, not every one. The data contain fewer than 80,000 clones, 83% of them singletons. Sequencing was performed on CD4+ or CD8+ T cells sorted from blood, taken in a trial of the OX40 agonist ivuxolimab. All receptors derive from an adult with an advanced solid tumor such as melanoma, head and neck, liver or kidney cancer. The CDR3 runs from the conserved cysteine through the conserved F or W. A D gene is named only where the DNA matches it firmly. Clone size is shown for a subset of rows, as once, few, many or a class of expanded clone.

>NA|TRBD1|TRBJ2-5|TRBV11-2
TGTGCCAGCAGCTCCCTGAGGGGGCGAGTTTCCGAGACCCAGTACTTC
CASSSLRGRVSETQYF
>NA|NA|TRBJ2-5|TRBV7-8
TGTGCCAGCAGCTACCAACCGGGACGCCAAGAGACCCAGTACTTC
CASSYQPGRQETQYF
>NA|NA|TRBJ2-3|TRBV2
TGTGCCAGCAGTGAGCAGGGAGATACGCAGTATTTT
CASSEQGDTQYF
>NA|TRBD2|TRBJ2-5|TRBV7-3
TGTGCCAGCAGCTTACTAGCGGGGTTAAAAGAGACCCAGTACTTC
CASSLLAGLKETQYF
>NA|NA|TRBJ1-4|TRBV30
TGTGCCTGGACCACTGTGCGGGCGGGCGTGAGGAAACTGTTTTTT
CAWTTVRAGVRKLFF
>NA|TRBD1|TRBJ1-1|TRBV5-1
TGCGCCACCCGACAGGGTCCGAACACTGAAGCTTTCTTT
CATRQGPNTEAFF
>NA|NA|TRBJ1-1|TRBV18
TGTGCCAGCTCCCTCATAAACACTGAAGCTTTCTTT
CASSLINTEAFF
>NA|TRBD1|TRBJ1-4|TRBV6-1
TGTGCCAGCAGTTCTCAGGGGGCAGTTAATGAAAAACTGTTTTTT
CASSSQGAVNEKLFF
>NA|NA|TRBJ1-5|TRBV28
TGTGCCAGCAGATTCGAGGGGGGCGGTCAGCCCCAGCATTTT
CASRFEGGGQPQHF
>few|TRBD1|TRBJ1-1|TRBV28
TGTGCCAGCAGTTCAGGACAGGGCCACGCTGAAGCTTTCTTT
CASSSGQGHAEAFF
>NA|NA|TRBJ1-1|TRBV7-9
TGTGCCAGCAGCTTAGCCTCGGATACTGAAGCTTTCTTT
CASSLASDTEAFF
>NA|NA|TRBJ1-2|TRBV5-1
TGCGCCAGCAGTACACTAGGGTATGGCTACACCTTC
CASSTLGYGYTF
>NA|TRBD1|TRBJ1-6|TRBV30
TGTGCCTGGGACAGGGTCACGGATAATTCACCCCTCCACTTT
CAWDRVTDNSPLHF
>NA|NA|TRBJ1-2|TRBV6-6
TGTGCCAGCAGTTACAACGGACCCTATGGCTACACCTTC
CASSYNGPYGYTF
>NA|NA|TRBJ1-2|TRBV28
TGTGCCAGCAGTTTATTCAGGGTGGGAGGCTACACCTTC
CASSLFRVGGYTF
>NA|NA|TRBJ1-4|TRBV7-2
TGTGCCAGCAGCTTGGACTTGGTGGGTAGCGGGGAAAAACTGTTTTTT
CASSLDLVGSGEKLFF